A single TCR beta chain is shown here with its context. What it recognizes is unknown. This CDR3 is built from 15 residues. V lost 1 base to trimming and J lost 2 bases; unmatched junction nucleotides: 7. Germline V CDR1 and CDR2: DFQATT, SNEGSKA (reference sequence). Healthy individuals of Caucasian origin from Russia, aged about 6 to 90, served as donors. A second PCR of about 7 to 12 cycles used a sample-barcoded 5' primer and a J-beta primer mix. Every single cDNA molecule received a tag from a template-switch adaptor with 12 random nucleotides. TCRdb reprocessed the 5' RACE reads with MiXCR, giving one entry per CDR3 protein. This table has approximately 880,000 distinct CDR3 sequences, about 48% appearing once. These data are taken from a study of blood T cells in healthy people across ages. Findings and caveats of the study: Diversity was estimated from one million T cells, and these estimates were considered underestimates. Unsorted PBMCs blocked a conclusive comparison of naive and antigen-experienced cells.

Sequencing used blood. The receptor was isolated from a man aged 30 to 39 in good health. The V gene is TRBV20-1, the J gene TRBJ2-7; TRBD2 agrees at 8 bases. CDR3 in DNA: TGCAGTGCTAGAGTGAGTAGCGGGAACCCCTACGAGCAGTACTTC. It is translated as CSARVSSGNPYEQYF.